This passage covers 4 T cell receptor beta chains from one sample sequenced in a study of cytotoxic CD8 clonotypes in ibrutinib-treated CLL. Sequencing used immunoSEQ multiplex PCR; TCRdb keeps in-frame clones, though not all of them. The table lists some 130,000 clones, 70% to 90% of them singletons, with approximately 2% in the top ten. The sequenced sample was PBMCs, obtained after 24 months of ibrutinib treatment. Receptor source: a human donor with chronic lymphocytic leukemia.

This chain links TRBV12-5 with TRBJ2-5, with 9 bases fitting TRBD2. CDR1 LGHNT and CDR2 FRNRAP come from the germline V gene. The V and J ends lost 7 bases and 5 bases, in that order; junction bases with no gene match: 17. The CDR3 covers 17 residues. The CDR3 is CASALPASGELRETQYF. In nucleotides, the CDR3 is TGTGCTAGTGCCCTGCCGGCTAGCGGGGAGCTGAGGGAGACCCAGTACTTC.

The J gene is TRBJ2-7, the V gene TRBV28; no reliable D call. The V end lost 6 bases, the J end lost 1 base, and 16 bases lay between the germline ends. This CDR3 comprises 15 residues. Germline V lookup: CDR1 MDHEN, CDR2 SYDVKM. The CDR3 nucleotides read TGTGCCAGCAGCCCCCATAGGCCCGGGTCCTACGAGCAGTACTTC. Its translation is CASSPHRPGSYEQYF.

The rearrangement uses TRBV11-2 and TRBJ1-2, with 7 positions matching TRBD1. V lost 5 bases, J lost 8 bases, and 20 bases stayed unmatched. This CDR3 region has 17 residues. Germline-derived CDR1 and CDR2 are SGHAT and FQNNGV. In DNA, the CDR3 is TGTGCCAGCAGCCACATAAACCGACAGGGTGGGAGTAAAGGCTACACCTTC. Its translation: CASSHINRQGGSKGYTF. The full variable domain, rest sourced from reference TRBV11-2 and TRBJ1-2, is EAGVAQSPRYKIIEKRQSVAFWCNPISGHATLYWYQQILGQGPKLLIQFQNNGVVDDSQLPKDRFSAERLKGVDSTLKIQPAKLEDSAVYLCASSHINRQGGSKGYTFGSGTRLTVV.

The CDR3 here is CASSLPGKVTEAFF. The CDR3 bases are TGTGCCAGCAGCTTACCGGGGAAAGTTACTGAAGCTTTCTTT. The J gene is TRBJ1-1, the V gene TRBV7-9; no definite D call. V gave up 2 bases and J gave up 5 bases, with 12 bases separating them. From germline, CDR1 is SEHNR and CDR2 FQNEAQ (reference sequence). The length of the CDR3 is 14 residues.